This entry is about one TCR delta chain. This clone was found a few times. This clone's antigen is unknown. Nothing much larger sits one base from this clone, and base qualities are not available. Other nucleotide sequences in the sample specify the same CDR3. The data belong to a study of gamma-delta T cells after stem cell transplantation listed by TCRdb under 2016. Library creation used RT-PCR. The sequencing machine was an Illumina MiSeq. TCRdb reprocessed the public reads with the caller CATT; rows with the same DNA were merged afterwards. The sample data list 1,000 to 1,500 delta-chain clones, and more than 15% of these were observed just once. Together, the top ten hold roughly 30% of the sample. This clonotype originated in a human donor. It is not recorded whose cells these are; they may come from a transplant donor. Sequenced material: gamma-delta T cells.

The nucleotide sequence is given as TGTGCCTGTGACTCGACTGGGGGATACCCAAGTGAAGGCTCCTGGGACACCCGACAGATGTTTTTC. It is translated as CACDSTGGYPSEGSWDTRQMFF. The V and J genes are TRDV2 and TRDJ3; 12 bases in the middle match TRDD3. From its cysteine to its phenylalanine, the CDR3 spans 22 amino acids. CDR3 DNA only is kept here, 66 bases in frame from base 1. CDR1 and CDR2 (GEAIGNYY, EKD) derive from the germline V gene. The junction shows trimming of 3 bases on V and 0 bases on J, and the gene matches do not reach 14 bases of it.